The present entry profiles one T cell receptor (beta chain) with its context. Recovery meant two consecutive negative NP/OP PCR tests, professional clearance, or resolved symptoms. The data derive from a study of blood T cell repertoires in COVID-19. On the study more broadly: Nucleic acid was either cDNA or gDNA, and it came from T cells, B-cell-depleted T cells, or PBMCs.

Per the original methods: How many nucleated cells were present was estimated from reference gene primer amplification. This table comes from immunoSEQ multiplex PCR, and its TCRdb copy is limited to in-frame clones, with some not included. That table gives V, J and clone size, and the DNA gave D and trimming. The sample comprises about 310,000 clones, over 75% of which are singletons, and roughly 8.9% rests with the top ten. The sample taken for sequencing was PBMCs or T cells enriched from blood (not recorded which). The TCR comes from a woman between 40 and 55 years old who had recovered from COVID-19.

CDR3 bases: TGTGCCAGTACCCGACAGGGGCGGAATCAGCCCCAGCATTTT. This encodes CASTRQGRNQPQHF. This rearrangement joins TRBV19 to TRBJ1-5, with 8 bases identical to TRBD1. Per the germline V gene, CDR1 is LNHDA and CDR2 is SQIVND (reference sequence). The CDR3 runs to 14 residues. V gave up 7 bases and J gave up 4 bases; unmatched junction bases: 6. Full variable domain (rest looked up from reference TRBV19 and TRBJ1-5): DGGITQSPKYLFRKEGQNVTLSCEQNLNHDAMYWYRQDPGQGLRLIYYSQIVNDFQKGDIAEGYSVSREKKESFPLTVTSAQKNPTAFYLCASTRQGRNQPQHFGDGTRLSIL.